The 23 T cell receptor beta chains listed next were all sequenced from one sample in a study of blood T cell repertoires in COVID-19. Clones were sequenced by immunoSEQ multiplex PCR, and TCRdb holds only the in-frame ones, with some missing. This table holds under 200,000 clones, about 89% found once. Sample: peripheral blood. The receptors originated from a man between 65 and 85 years old with acute or convalescent COVID-19.

About this clone itself: One junction end disagrees with the germline gene, perhaps due to a read error. The V and J genes are TRBV7-2 and TRBJ2-4, with 12 positions matching TRBD2. CDR1 is SGHTA and CDR2 is FQGNSA in the germline V gene. This CDR3 spans 14 amino acids. The CDR3 here is CASSLAGGLDIQYF. For the CDR3, the DNA is TGTGCCAGCAGCCTAGCGGGGGGGCTGGACATTCAGTACTTC.

The chain carries TRBV6-6 and TRBJ1-5; D is possibly TRBD1 (5 bases). Germline-derived CDR1 and CDR2 are MNHNY and SVGAGI (reference sequence). V was clipped by 5 bases and J by 1 base, with 18 bases between them. There are 17 residues in the CDR3. The CDR3 DNA follows: TGTGCCAGCAGTCCAGGGAAAGCATGGAGAAGCAATCAGCCCCAGCATTTT. Amino acids: CASSPGKAWRSNQPQHF.

This clone was found a few times. V is TRBV6-1 and J is TRBJ1-3; the D gene is possibly TRBD1 (5 bases). This CDR3 has 13 amino acids. Trimming took 3 bases from V and 2 from J, leaving 5 bases between them. Germline V gene sequence: CDR1 MNHNS, CDR2 SASEGT. The CDR3 spells CASSDRAGNTIYF. The CDR3, as DNA: TGTGCCAGCAGTGACAGGGCTGGAAACACCATATATTTT.

This sequence joins TRBV27 and TRBJ1-4, with 10 bases identical to TRBD1. This CDR3 spans 15 amino acids. The J segment lost 6 bases and the V segment lost 9 bases, leaving 10 bases of the junction unmatched. From germline, CDR1 is MNHEY and CDR2 SMNVEV (reference sequence). CDR3 sequence: CASAGTGEPHEKLFF. For the CDR3, the DNA is TGTGCCAGTGCGGGGACAGGGGAGCCCCATGAAAAACTGTTTTTT.

The chain joins TRBV6-2 or TRBV6-3 to TRBJ2-7; the match to TRBD2 covers 7 bases. Losses at the gene ends were 5 bases for V and 5 bases for J; bases not matched to a gene: 21. There are 18 residues in the CDR3. Looked up from germline, CDR1 is MNHEY and CDR2 is SVGEGT. The CDR3 loop is CASSPWTRSYGIPNEQYF. Here the CDR3 DNA reads TGTGCCAGCAGTCCATGGACTAGGTCCTACGGAATACCGAACGAGCAGTACTTC.

The chain carries TRBV19 and TRBJ2-6; D is ambiguous. Per germline, CDR1 LNHDA and CDR2 SQIVND (reference sequence). The V end was cut by 3 bases, the J end by 4 bases, with 13 bases between. CDR3 length: 16 residues. CDR3 loop: CASSITPLPGANVLTF. In nucleotides, the CDR3 is TGTGCCAGTAGTATCACACCCCTGCCGGGGGCCAACGTCCTGACTTTC. Drawing the rest from reference TRBV19 and TRBJ2-6, the complete variable domain is DGGITQSPKYLFRKEGQNVTLSCEQNLNHDAMYWYRQDPGQGLRLIYYSQIVNDFQKGDIAEGYSVSREKKESFPLTVTSAQKNPTAFYLCASSITPLPGANVLTFGAGSRLTVL.

The chain carries TRBV5-1 and TRBJ2-7; possibly TRBD2 for D (5 bases). V was clipped by 1 base and J by 7 bases, with 9 bases between them. Looked up from germline, CDR1 is SGHRS and CDR2 is YFSETQ. The CDR3 is 12 amino acids. CDR3 sequence: CASSLSEGEQYF. CDR3 bases: TGCGCCAGCAGCTTGTCCGAGGGAGAGCAGTACTTC.

This rearrangement joins TRBV10-2 to TRBJ2-7, with TRBD2 matching 8 bases. CDR3 length: 16 amino acids. J was trimmed by 4 bases and V by 8 bases; bases with no gene match: 16. Germline CDR1 WSHSY, CDR2 SAAADI. The chain's CDR3 is CASSRAASGRGYEQYF. The CDR3 nucleotides read TGCGCCAGCTCCCGGGCAGCCAGCGGGAGAGGGTACGAGCAGTACTTC.

V and J are TRBV5-5 and TRBJ1-5; 7 bases map to TRBD1. V dropped 1 base and J dropped 6; count of bases not matched to a gene: 13. This CDR3 region has 17 residues. Germline V gene lookup returns CDR1 SGHKS and CDR2 YYEKEE (reference sequence). The CDR3 spells CASSLTGQPYSGQPQHF. CDR3 DNA sequence: TGTGCCAGCAGCTTGACGGGACAGCCCTACAGCGGTCAGCCCCAGCATTTT. The whole variable domain, filled in from reference TRBV5-5 and TRBJ1-5, reads DAGVTQSPTHLIKTRGQQVTLRCSPISGHKSVSWYQQVLGQGPQFIFQYYEKEERGRGNFPDRFSARQFPNYSSELNVNALLLGDSALYLCASSLTGQPYSGQPQHFGDGTRLSIL.

The table lists this clone with a few counts. The sample contains more than one DNA sequence encoding this CDR3. The J gene is TRBJ2-5, the V gene TRBV7-2; no reliable D call. Trimming shortened V by 2 bases and J by 0 bases, and 4 bases separated the two germline ends. Germline-derived CDR1 and CDR2 are SGHTA and FQGNSA. There are 13 residues in the CDR3. The CDR3 DNA reads as TGTGCCAGCAGCTTATCCTACCAAGAGACCCAGTACTTC. It codes for CASSLSYQETQYF.

This clone was picked up one time. The V and J genes are TRBV19 and TRBJ2-5; 10 bases agree with TRBD2. The CDR3 totals 16 residues. Germline CDR1 reads LNHDA; CDR2 reads SQIVND (reference sequence). After removal of 3 bases from V and 1 base from J, the junction contained 5 bases not matched to a gene. CDR3: CASSMSSGRVQETQYF. The CDR3 DNA reads as TGTGCCAGTAGTATGTCGAGCGGGAGGGTCCAAGAGACCCAGTACTTC.

This clone showed up just a few times. The chain employs TRBV20-1 and TRBJ1-2; tentative D call: TRBD1 (5 bases). The V gene's germline CDR1 is DFQATT and CDR2 SNEGSKA (reference sequence). CDR3 length equals 13 residues. V lost 3 bases and J 3 bases, leaving 11 bases between the germline ends. The CDR3 here is CSASPGVDYGYTF. The CDR3 nucleotides are TGCAGTGCTAGTCCGGGGGTGGACTATGGCTACACCTTC.

The chain recombines TRBV27 with TRBJ2-1; perhaps TRBD2 as D (5 bases). V lost 2 bases and J lost 0, with 11 bases in between. The germline V gene has CDR1 MNHEY and CDR2 SMNVEV (reference sequence). This CDR3 has 16 residues. CDR3 nucleotide sequence: TGTGCCAGCAGTTTAAGCCCTCGGGGCTCCTACAATGAGCAGTTCTTC. Its translation: CASSLSPRGSYNEQFF.

The chain couples TRBV18 to TRBJ1-2; tentatively, D is TRBD1 (6 bases). The V and J ends lost 6 bases and 4 bases respectively, with 15 bases between them. Germline CDR1 reads KGHSH; CDR2 reads LQKENI. This CDR3 spans 14 amino acids. The CDR3 region has the DNA TGTGCCAGCTCTCCCTCAGAGGACAGCTATGGCTACACCTTC. Its protein product is CASSPSEDSYGYTF.

The chain has TRBV28 and TRBJ2-3, with TRBD1 identical over 7 bases. Losses at the gene ends were 2 bases for V and 3 bases for J; bases not matched to a gene: 11. The CDR3 has 17 amino acids. The V gene's germline CDR1 is MDHEN and CDR2 SYDVKM. The CDR3 region is CASSLHSTGERTDTQYF. In nucleotides, the CDR3 is TGTGCCAGCAGTTTACACTCAACAGGGGAAAGAACAGATACGCAGTATTTT.

The chain employs TRBV27 and TRBJ1-2, with D tentatively TRBD1 (5 bases). CDR1 is MNHEY and CDR2 is SMNVEV in the germline V gene (reference sequence). The V end was cut by 2 bases, the J end by 4 bases, with 11 bases between. The CDR3 consists of 14 residues. This CDR3 reads CASSLRPDSYGYTF. In DNA form, the CDR3 reads TGTGCCAGCAGTTTACGCCCTGACAGCTATGGCTACACCTTC.

The V and J genes are TRBV29-1 and TRBJ1-3; 11 nucleotides line up with TRBD1. The V and J ends lost 5 bases and 2 bases, in that order; junction bases with no gene match: 5. CDR3 length: 15 residues. Germline V CDR1 and CDR2: SQVTM, ANQGSEA. CDR3 nucleotides: TGCAGCGTTCTCGGACAGGGGGCGCCTGGAAACACCATATATTTT. It codes for CSVLGQGAPGNTIYF.

The chain recombines TRBV3-1 (or the pseudogene TRBV3-2) with TRBJ1-5, with a tentative D call TRBD1 (5 bases). The CDR3 loop spans 19 amino acids. Germline lookup yields CDR1 LGHDT and CDR2 YNNKEL (reference sequence). The ends were cut back, 0 bases at V and 1 base at J, with 19 bases in the middle. CDR3 in amino acids: CASSQDAPLGLGSNQPQHF. CDR3 nucleotide sequence: TGTGCCAGCAGCCAAGATGCTCCGTTGGGGCTGGGGAGCAATCAGCCCCAGCATTTT.

The V gene is TRBV12-3 or TRBV12-4, the J gene TRBJ1-3; the D is unclear. The CDR3 totals 12 residues. The V end was cut by 7 bases, the J end by 7 bases, with 11 bases between. CDR3 residues: CASNSLGNTIYF. CDR3 in DNA: TGTGCCAGCAATTCCTTGGGCAACACCATATATTTT.

This clone came up a few times. The V gene is TRBV5-1, the J gene TRBJ2-3, with D perhaps TRBD1 (6 bases). The CDR3 extends over 16 amino acids. Germline V CDR1 and CDR2: SGHRS, YFSETQ. The V end lost 0 bases, the J end lost 2 bases, and 13 bases lay between the germline ends. The CDR3 DNA is TGCGCCAGCAGCTTGGGGGGGCCAGGGTCCACAGATACGCAGTATTTT. It yields the protein CASSLGGPGSTDTQYF.

The chain uses TRBV3-1 (or the pseudogene TRBV3-2) and TRBJ2-1, with 7 bases identical to TRBD1. V lost 3 bases, J lost 7 bases, and 6 bases stayed unmatched. Germline V CDR1 and CDR2: LGHDT, YNNKEL (reference sequence). The CDR3 is made up of 14 amino acids. The CDR3 sequence is CASSQFTGANEQFF. CDR3 DNA sequence: TGTGCCAGCAGCCAGTTTACAGGGGCGAATGAGCAGTTCTTC.

This clone was picked up one time. V and J are TRBV5-1 and TRBJ2-2, with 9 bases matching TRBD1. Germline trimming cut 5 bases from V and 4 bases from J; bases unmatched to any gene: 6. Germline CDR1 reads SGHRS; CDR2 reads YFSETQ. This CDR3 is built from 15 residues. The CDR3 DNA reads as TGCGCCAGCAGAGCCGGGACAGGGCCCACCGGGGAGCTGTTTTTT. Its translation is CASRAGTGPTGELFF.

The chain employs TRBV28 and TRBJ2-1; 8 positions match TRBD2. Germline V gives CDR1 MDHEN, CDR2 SYDVKM. The CDR3 has 15 amino acids. The J segment lost 8 bases and the V segment lost 6 bases, leaving 12 bases of the junction unmatched. The CDR3 DNA reads as TGTGCCAGCAGAGATCGAAGCGGGAGACGCGATGAGCAGTTCTTC. Protein sequence: CASRDRSGRRDEQFF.